The 17 T cell receptor beta chains reported below all come from one sample, sequenced in a study of monozygotic twins with cystic fibrosis. Clones were sequenced by immunoSEQ multiplex PCR, and TCRdb holds only the in-frame ones, with some missing. Among 25,000 to 35,000 clones listed, around four fifths were seen once. The material sequenced was blood. Receptors were obtained from a girl aged 2 to 10 with cystic fibrosis.

This clone was picked up one time. The rearrangement links TRBV6-4 to TRBJ2-1; 9 nucleotides agree with TRBD2. This CDR3 region has 15 residues. The V gene's germline CDR1 is MRHNA and CDR2 SNTAGT. Losses at the gene ends were 4 bases for V and 4 bases for J; bases not matched to a gene: 5. CDR3 protein: CASSVSGSMYNEQFF. CDR3 in DNA: TGTGCCAGCAGTGTTAGCGGGAGTATGTACAATGAGCAGTTCTTC.

This sequence joins TRBV6-6 and TRBJ2-4; the D gene could be TRBD1 or TRBD2 (5 bases each). The V and J ends lost 0 bases and 9 bases respectively, with 12 bases between them. The CDR3 runs to 14 residues. The germline CDR1 and CDR2 sequences are MNHNY and SVGAGI (reference sequence). The CDR3 sequence is CASSYSGGKGIQYF. As DNA, the CDR3 is TGTGCCAGCAGTTACTCTGGGGGAAAAGGCATTCAGTACTTC.

The chain carries TRBV29-1 and TRBJ2-7, with D maybe TRBD1 (5 bases). V shed 7 bases and J shed 2 bases, with 18 bases lying between them. This CDR3 has 14 amino acids. The germline CDR1 and CDR2 sequences are SQVTM and ANQGSEA. The CDR3 DNA reads TGCAGCGCCCTGGATCAGGGTGTCCCCTACGAGCAGTACTTC. It encodes CSALDQGVPYEQYF.

The chain couples TRBV12-5 to TRBJ2-1; D gene ambiguous. Trimming removed 7 bases at V and 9 bases at J, with 31 bases between. Germline CDR1 is LGHNT and CDR2 is FRNRAP. The CDR3 has 18 residues. CDR3 loop: CASARPVDGQTKAGEQFF. CDR3 in DNA: TGTGCTAGTGCTCGCCCGGTGGACGGTCAAACCAAGGCCGGTGAGCAGTTCTTC.

The chain couples TRBV18 to TRBJ2-5, with 7 bases matching TRBD2. The CDR3 consists of 17 residues. The germline V gene encodes CDR1 KGHSH and CDR2 LQKENI. V shed 2 bases, J shed 5 bases, and the junction held 14 bases outside the gene matches. CDR3: CASSPLSLWAGEETQYF. DNA of the CDR3: TGTGCCAGCTCACCATTAAGCCTTTGGGCGGGAGAGGAGACCCAGTACTTC.

The V gene is TRBV5-1, the J gene TRBJ2-3; 10 bases fit TRBD2. V dropped 4 bases and J dropped 0; count of bases not matched to a gene: 5. Germline V gene data show CDR1 as SGHRS and CDR2 as YFSETQ. This CDR3 is 16 amino acids long. The chain's CDR3 is CASSQTLAGSTDTQYF. The CDR3 DNA reads as TGCGCCAGCAGCCAGACACTAGCGGGGAGCACAGATACGCAGTATTTT.

The chain couples TRBV27 to TRBJ2-1; TRBD2 matches at 12 bases. The CDR3 length is 19 residues. The ends lost 4 bases at V and 0 bases at J; junction bases unmatched: 10. Per germline, CDR1 MNHEY and CDR2 SMNVEV (reference sequence). The CDR3 DNA sequence: TGTGCCAGCAGTTCCCGACTAGCGGGAGAACAGAACTCCTACAATGAGCAGTTCTTC. Its translation is CASSSRLAGEQNSYNEQFF.

The rearrangement uses TRBV2 and TRBJ1-5; no clear D. CDR3 length: 12 residues. The V gene's germline CDR1 is SNHLY and CDR2 FYNNEI. With 6 bases removed from V and 11 bases from J, the gap between germline ends came to 14 bases. The DNA for the CDR3 is TGTGCCAGCAGCCCCCTTCCCGAGTCCCAGCATTTT. This translates into CASSPLPESQHF.

The chain recombines TRBV2 with TRBJ1-5; 10 bases align to TRBD1. The CDR3 totals 14 residues. Germline CDR1 is SNHLY and CDR2 is FYNNEI. Trimming removed 4 bases from V and 8 bases from J; junction bases left unmatched: 5. CDR3 DNA sequence: TGTGCCAGCAGTGGGTGGACAGGGGGGGAGCCCCAGCATTTT. Translated: CASSGWTGGEPQHF.

The chain uses TRBV6-4 and TRBJ2-2; no reliable D call. The CDR3 runs 14 residues. From germline, CDR1 is MRHNA and CDR2 SNTAGT. V lost 4 bases, J lost 4 bases, and 10 bases lay in between. The CDR3 is CASSASPGTGELFF. DNA for the CDR3: TGTGCCAGCAGTGCCTCGCCGGGCACCGGGGAGCTGTTTTTT.

This sequence joins TRBV4-1 and TRBJ1-1; TRBD1 might be the D (6 bases). This CDR3 has 17 residues. From germline, CDR1 is MGHRA and CDR2 YSYEKL. Trimming left V 0 bases short and J 3 bases short, with 17 bases between. The CDR3 protein is CASSQDLITGSHTEAFF. The CDR3 region has the DNA TGCGCCAGCAGCCAAGATCTGATAACAGGGAGTCACACTGAAGCTTTCTTT.

The chain carries TRBV5-5 and TRBJ1-1, with TRBD1 as a possible D gene (5 bases). CDR1 and CDR2 (germline): SGHKS, YYEKEE (reference sequence). The CDR3 spans 17 residues. Trimming shortened V by 4 bases and J by 8 bases, and 27 bases separated the two germline ends. The CDR3 reads CASSPLGQGYVSDEAFF. DNA for the CDR3: TGTGCCAGCAGCCCGCTGGGGCAGGGCTATGTGTCGGACGAAGCTTTCTTT.

V is TRBV6-4 and J is TRBJ2-1; D ambiguous. The CDR3 is 17 amino acids. With 2 bases removed from V and 9 bases from J, the gap between germline ends came to 23 bases. Germline V gene sequence: CDR1 MRHNA, CDR2 SNTAGT. CDR3 DNA sequence: TGTGCCAGCAGTGACCCGCGCGTGCGGAGAAGGTGGTGTGAGCAGTTCTTC. Translation: CASSDPRVRRRWCEQFF.

The chain is built from TRBV11-2 and TRBJ2-7, with no clear D. Germline V CDR1 and CDR2: SGHAT, FQNNGV. The CDR3 has 14 amino acids. Deletions cut 5 bases from V and 4 bases from J, with 15 bases between. The CDR3 spells CASSPLQQRYEQYF. CDR3 coding DNA: TGTGCCAGCAGCCCACTTCAACAGAGGTACGAGCAGTACTTC.

The chain recombines TRBV7-3 with TRBJ1-1; 7 bases fit TRBD1. The CDR3 runs 15 residues. Per germline, CDR1 SGHTA and CDR2 FQGTGA. V was clipped by 0 bases and J by 1 base; unmatched bases: 2. The DNA for the CDR3 is TGTGCCAGCAGCTTAACGGGACAGACGAACACTGAAGCTTTCTTT. It codes for CASSLTGQTNTEAFF.

V gene TRBV5-1 combines with J gene TRBJ1-3, with D perhaps matching TRBD1 (5 bases). The CDR3 has 14 residues. Trimming removed 0 bases at V and 3 bases at J, with 7 bases between. The V gene's germline CDR1 is SGHRS and CDR2 YFSETQ. The CDR3 bases are TGCGCCAGCAGCTTGGATGGGGGTGGAAACACCATATATTTT. Translated, it gives CASSLDGGGNTIYF.

The chain uses TRBV20-1 and TRBJ1-2, with D unclear. This CDR3 spans 11 amino acids. The V and J ends lost 4 bases and 2 bases respectively, with 5 bases between them. Germline V gives CDR1 DFQATT, CDR2 SNEGSKA (reference sequence). The CDR3 coding sequence is TGCAGTGCTACCAGGAACTATGGCTACACCTTC. It translates to CSATRNYGYTF.